These 6 T cell receptor beta chains share one sample of origin, sequenced in a study of blood T cell repertoires in COVID-19. Sequencing used immunoSEQ multiplex PCR; TCRdb keeps in-frame clones, though not all of them. The sample yields about 380,000 clones, approximately 80% seen once. Input material: peripheral blood. The origin of the receptors is a human donor with acute or convalescent COVID-19. The donor label of this sample is uncertain.

The V gene is TRBV5-5, the J gene TRBJ1-4; D is unresolved. Trimming shortened V by 1 base and J by 8 bases, and 15 bases separated the two germline ends. Germline CDR1 SGHKS, CDR2 YYEKEE (reference sequence). This CDR3 contains 15 residues. The CDR3: CASSLSAAPGEKLFF. DNA of the CDR3: TGTGCCAGCAGCTTGTCGGCGGCGCCCGGGGAAAAACTGTTTTTT. The full variable domain, in which reference TRBV5-5 and TRBJ1-4 provide the parts outside the CDR3, is DAGVTQSPTHLIKTRGQQVTLRCSPISGHKSVSWYQQVLGQGPQFIFQYYEKEERGRGNFPDRFSARQFPNYSSELNVNALLLGDSALYLCASSLSAAPGEKLFFGSGTQLSVL.

J is TRBJ1-2 and V is TRBV28, with 8 bases lining up with TRBD1. This CDR3 contains 12 residues. Germline assignment: CDR1 MDHEN and CDR2 SYDVKM. V shed 10 bases, J shed 4 bases, and the junction held 5 bases outside the gene matches. The CDR3 bases are TGTGCCATCGGACAGGGTACCTATGGCTACACCTTC. Protein sequence: CAIGQGTYGYTF.

The genes are TRBV24-1 and TRBJ2-1; D may be TRBD1 (8 bases). CDR3 length: 16 residues. Germline lookup yields CDR1 KGHDR and CDR2 SFDVKD. The V end was cut by 3 bases, the J end by 9 bases, with 20 bases between. As DNA, the CDR3 is TGTGCCACCAGTGATCCCCGGACAGGGAGGGGCAGTGAGCAGTTCTTC. Translation: CATSDPRTGRGSEQFF.

On this clone itself: The identical CDR3 is also encoded by other nucleotide sequences in the sample. This chain uses TRBV2 with TRBJ2-5; D might be TRBD2 (5 bases). Per the germline V gene, CDR1 is SNHLY and CDR2 is FYNNEI. The CDR3 consists of 13 residues. Trimming left V 2 bases short and J 1 base short, with 5 bases between. The CDR3 reads CASSERGQETQYF. The DNA for the CDR3 is TGTGCCAGCAGTGAACGGGGCCAAGAGACCCAGTACTTC.

The sample holds one count of this clone. The V call is TRBV10-1, the J call TRBJ2-7; possible D gene TRBD2, 5 bases. The germline V and J ends were trimmed by 4 bases and 7 bases, with 17 bases remaining between them. The CDR3 sequence is 14 residues long. Germline V gives CDR1 WNHNN, CDR2 SYGVQD (reference sequence). The CDR3 protein is CASSAHGKSGEQYF. DNA for the CDR3: TGCGCCAGCAGTGCCCACGGGAAGTCGGGGGAGCAGTACTTC.

This clone has a handful of counts. V gene TRBV14 combines with J gene TRBJ1-4; D might be TRBD1 (6 bases). CDR1 and CDR2 from the germline V gene are SGHDN and FVKESK. This CDR3 is built from 15 residues. The V gene lost 2 bases and the J gene lost 3 bases, with 10 bases spanning the gap. The CDR3, as DNA: TGTGCCAGCAGCCAACAGGGGAAAGCTAATGAAAAACTGTTTTTT. Its protein is CASSQQGKANEKLFF.